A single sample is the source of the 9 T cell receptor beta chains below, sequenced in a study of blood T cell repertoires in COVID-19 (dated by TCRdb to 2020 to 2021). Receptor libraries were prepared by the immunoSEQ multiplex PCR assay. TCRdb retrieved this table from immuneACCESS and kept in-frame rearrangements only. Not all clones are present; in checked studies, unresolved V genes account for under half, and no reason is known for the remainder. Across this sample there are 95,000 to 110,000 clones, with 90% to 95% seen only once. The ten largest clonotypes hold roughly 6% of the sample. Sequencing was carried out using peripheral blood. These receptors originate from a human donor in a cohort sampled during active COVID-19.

CDR3 nucleotides: TGTGCCAGCAGTTACTCCGAAGGGGCTGAAGCTTTCTTT. It yields the protein CASSYSEGAEAFF. The chain uses TRBV6-5 and TRBJ1-1; D is perhaps TRBD1 (5 bases). CDR1 is MNHEY and CDR2 is SVGAGI in the germline V gene. CDR3 length equals 13 residues. V shed 0 bases and J shed 6 bases, with 8 bases lying between them.

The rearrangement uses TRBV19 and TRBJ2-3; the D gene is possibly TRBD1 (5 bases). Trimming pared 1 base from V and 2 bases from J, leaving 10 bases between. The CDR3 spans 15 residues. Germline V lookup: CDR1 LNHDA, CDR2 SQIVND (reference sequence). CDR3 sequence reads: CASSIGQHYTDTQYF. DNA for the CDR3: TGTGCCAGTAGTATAGGACAGCACTACACAGATACGCAGTATTTT.

The CDR3 here is CASSYLGGSHFF. CDR3 DNA sequence: TGTGCCAGCAGTTACCTTGGCGGTTCTCACTTCTTC. The genes are TRBV6-2 or TRBV6-3 and TRBJ2-1; D gene unclear. The CDR3 spans 12 residues. Trimming took off 2 bases at V and 16 bases at J, with 15 bases between the two ends. Germline V gene sequence: CDR1 MNHEY, CDR2 SVGEGT.

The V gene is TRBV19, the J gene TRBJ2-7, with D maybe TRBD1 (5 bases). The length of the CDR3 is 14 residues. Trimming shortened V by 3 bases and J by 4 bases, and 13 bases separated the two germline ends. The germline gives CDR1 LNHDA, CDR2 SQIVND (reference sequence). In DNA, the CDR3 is TGTGCCAGTAGTATCCAGGGAATCCCTTACGAGCAGTACTTC. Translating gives CASSIQGIPYEQYF.

In DNA form, the CDR3 reads TGTGCCAGCAGGACGGGAGGGAACACCGGGGAGCTGTTTTTT. This translates into CASRTGGNTGELFF. The chain combines TRBV2 with TRBJ2-2, with 7 nucleotides matching TRBD2. In germline, CDR1 is SNHLY, CDR2 FYNNEI. The V and J ends lost 6 bases and 1 base, in that order; junction bases with no gene match: 2. This CDR3 has 14 amino acids.

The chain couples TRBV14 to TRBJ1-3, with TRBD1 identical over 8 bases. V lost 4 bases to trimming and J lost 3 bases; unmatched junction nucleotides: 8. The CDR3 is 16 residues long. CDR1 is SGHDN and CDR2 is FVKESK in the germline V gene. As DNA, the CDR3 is TGTGCCAGCAGCCCCTTCGCCAGGGGGCATGGAAACACCATATATTTT. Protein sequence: CASSPFARGHGNTIYF.

In DNA, the CDR3 is TGCAGCGTTGGGAGCACTGAAGCTTTCTTT. Protein: CSVGSTEAFF. V gene TRBV29-1 combines with J gene TRBJ1-1; the D is unclear. The CDR3 sequence is 10 residues long. Germline CDR1 is SQVTM and CDR2 is ANQGSEA. V was clipped by 4 bases and J by 4 bases, with 4 bases between them.

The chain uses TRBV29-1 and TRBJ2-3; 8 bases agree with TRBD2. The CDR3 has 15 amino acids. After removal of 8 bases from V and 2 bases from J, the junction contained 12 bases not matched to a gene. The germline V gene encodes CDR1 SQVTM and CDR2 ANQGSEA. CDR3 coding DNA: TGCAGCTTACCCGCGGGGGGTTCCCTCACAGATACGCAGTATTTT. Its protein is CSLPAGGSLTDTQYF.

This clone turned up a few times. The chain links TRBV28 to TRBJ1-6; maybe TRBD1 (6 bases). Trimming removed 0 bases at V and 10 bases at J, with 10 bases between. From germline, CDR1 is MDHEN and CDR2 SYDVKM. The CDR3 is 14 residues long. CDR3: CASSLWQGHSPLHF. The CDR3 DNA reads TGTGCCAGCAGTTTATGGCAGGGGCACTCACCCCTCCACTTT.